This TCR beta chain was recorded in a study of beta chain features in type 1 diabetes listed by TCRdb under 2018. Concerning the study at large: Patients and healthy donors did not differ in mean age, gender distribution, total cell number or subset yield. A total of roughly 100 million sorted cells were examined across all samples, and the number of cells per subset was strongly correlated with RNA yield. In the study, TCRB repertoires of sorted circulating CD4+ T cell subsets from recently diagnosed type 1 diabetes patients were compared with those of matched healthy donors. Naive and central memory subsets were obtained from all 30 or so donors, but regulatory and stem cell-like memory subsets were isolated from only 8 patients and about 8 healthy donors.

The entire amount of isolated RNA was reverse transcribed using the High Capacity cDNA Reverse Transcription Kit, so the sequenced TCRB transcripts were expressed ones. Deep immunoSEQ sequencing was performed on naive, central memory and regulatory T cell samples, with an average of approximately 4 million total reads per sample. Sorted cells were lysed in RLT buffer and RNA was extracted with DNase-treated RNeasy Micro or Mini kits, depending on cell number. Each cell subset was processed separately to prevent cross-contamination, with patient and healthy donor samples processed together. The immunoSEQ multiplex PCR was used to amplify TCRB sequences from cDNA, generating 87-bp fragments that spanned the CDR3 region. Sequencing of the amplicons was done on the Illumina HiSeq platform. The study's processing was this. Synthetic template baselines were used to correct PCR bias computationally, reads within Hamming distance 2 were collapsed together, and singletons that could not be merged were discarded. Reads were aligned against IMGT to assign V, D and J genes, CDR3 length and insertions or deletions at six rearrangement sites. Within each subset, clonotype counts were normalized to sorted cell number, after which true diversity and Gini coefficients were computed with the tcR R package. The overlap coefficient, calculated on TCRB nucleotide sequences, was used to quantify repertoire sharing. TCRdb stores this immuneACCESS table with in-frame sequences only. Part of the clones is absent; in the studies checked, under half of the shortfall reflects unresolved V genes, and no reason is known for the rest. That table gives V, J and clone size, and the DNA gave D and trimming. The sample contains approximately 160,000 clones, less than 9.5% of them found a single time. The ten largest clones add up to 0.55% to 0.75% of the sample.

The paper as a whole reports these results and caveats: Naive, central memory and regulatory TCRB repertoires appeared to be more alike among patients than among healthy donors. Fewer insertions and more nucleotide deletions at VDJ recombination sites were observed in patients with type 1 diabetes, implying thymic rearrangement abnormalities. A moderate but significant shortening of TCRB CDR3 length was observed in type 1 diabetes patients in all four CD4+ subsets. Because cDNA was sequenced instead of genomic DNA, activated cells with high expression could be over-represented, although the groups did not differ in activation or CD3 levels. Shorter templates might be favored by PCR, yet because patient and control samples were amplified and corrected together, any such skew would affect both groups equally. Because the HLA sub-analyses included only small numbers of individuals, any influence of HLA type on TCRB rearrangement was left unresolved.

To note about this clone: Its antigen remains unidentified. No base quality information exists; no much larger clone differs at one position.

Trimming removed 1 base from V and 2 bases from J, leaving 4 bases between the germline ends. Based on the germline V gene (reference sequence), the CDR1 and CDR2 sequences are LNHDA and SQIVND. The CDR3 measures 13 amino acids from cysteine to phenylalanine. The only DNA kept is the CDR3, 39 bases in frame from the first base. Each donor gave one peripheral blood draw, roughly 110 mL on average, collected into heparinised tubes. A BD FACSAria II and a panel including CD45RO, CCR7, CD25, CD127, CD95 and CD27 were used to sort naive, central memory, regulatory and stem cell-like memory CD4+ T cells. Every sorted population had a purity above 95%. Right away, PBMCs were isolated by Lymphoprep density gradient centrifugation and were stained directly, with no culture step. To minimize batch effects, samples were stained and sorted in pairs, one healthy donor with one patient per experiment.

The sample was central memory CD4+ T cells from blood. The sequence joins TRBV19 to TRBJ2-3, with an unclear D gene assignment. This TCR came from a man aged 18 to 29 in good health. The CDR3 protein sequence reads: CASSIGATDTQYF. The DNA reads as follows: TGTGCCAGTAGTATAGGGGCCACAGATACGCAGTATTTT.